The clone carrying this TCR beta chain was detected only a few times. CDR3 size: 13 residues. Trimming took 9 bases from V and 3 from J; bases not matched to a gene: 4. Germline CDR1 is LNHDA and CDR2 is SQIVND (reference sequence). The source of the sample is a study of beta chain features in type 1 diabetes. Expressed TCRB transcripts were sequenced because the entire RNA isolate underwent reverse transcription. The method was immunoSEQ multiplex PCR; TCRdb's version includes in-frame clones alone and lacks a portion of them. The sample has 160,000 or so clones, around 10% seen once. V usage is TRBV19 and J usage is TRBJ1-5, with TRBD1 matching 8 bases. The TCR originated in a young man in good health. Sequencing input: central memory CD4+ T cells from blood. CDR3 DNA: TGTGCCAGCCGGGGACAGGCCAATCAGCCCCAGCATTTT. Amino acid sequence: CASRGQANQPQHF.